This T cell receptor beta chain was sequenced during a study of cytomegalovirus exposure and HLA in healthy donors. Whole-study findings and limits: Fewer than 200 TCR beta chains were listed as cytomegalovirus-associated.

Germline values: CDR1 MDHEN, CDR2 SYDVKM. V lost 3 bases to trimming and J lost 1 base, with 3 bases between them. The CDR3 runs to 12 residues. This PCR relied on a set of 60 Vbeta primers and 13 Jbeta primers. Repertoires were generated with immunoSEQ multiplex PCR, while TCRdb's copy carries only in-frame clones and drops some. The table shows about 240,000 clones, with 70% to 90% occurring only once. In regard to this clone: The antigen is unknown.

Sequencing used PBMCs. The chain couples TRBV28 to TRBJ1-1, with D unresolved. The receptor comes from a woman aged 55-70 years in good health and CMV-seropositive. CDR3 region: CASSFQNTEAFF. CDR3 nucleotide sequence: TGTGCCAGCAGTTTTCAGAACACTGAAGCTTTCTTT. The complete variable domain, with remaining parts taken from reference TRBV28 and TRBJ1-1, reads DVKVTQSSRYLVKRTGEKVFLECVQDMDHENMFWYRQDPGLGLRLIYFSYDVKMKEKGDIPEGYSVSREKKERFSLILESASTNQTSMYLCASSFQNTEAFFGQGTRLTVV.